This T cell receptor (beta chain) originates from a study of OX40 agonist ivuxolimab in advanced cancers. Across the study: In this cohort, patients received ivuxolimab, an agonistic anti-OX40 (CD134) antibody. Regarding the study as a whole: Clonal expansion was seen in CD4+ and CD8+ blood T cells by week 6 at 0.1 to 3.0 mg/kg. More expanded clones were seen, on average, in CD8+ T cells than in CD4+.

Method: immunoSEQ multiplex PCR; TCRdb's copy keeps in-frame clones and lacks some. The table lists more than 12,000 clones, around 87% of them singletons. A word on this clone: Its target is unknown.

Blood draws occurred at baseline, cycle 4 day 1, and cycle 7 day 1. The CDR3 has 14 residues. Germline-derived CDR1 and CDR2 are LNHDA and SQIVND (reference sequence). Deletions cut 7 bases from V and 4 bases from J, with 16 bases between. This material consisted of CD4+ or CD8+ T cells sorted from blood, taken in a trial of the OX40 agonist ivuxolimab. The gene calls are TRBV19 and TRBJ1-1; the D is unclear. This clonotype was obtained from an adult with an advanced solid tumor such as melanoma, head and neck, liver or kidney cancer. The CDR3 sequence is CASIITGWGTEAFF. In nucleotides, the CDR3 is TGTGCCAGTATAATTACGGGTTGGGGCACTGAAGCTTTCTTT.